One and the same sample provided the 24 T cell receptor beta chains below, sequenced in a study of naive and memory T cell subsets. Study conclusions and caveats: A few larger clonotypes appeared in naive repertoires, especially CD8, possibly memory cells re-expressing CD45RA.

No antigens are known for them. Both TRBC1 and TRBC2 were covered by a beta constant-region primer of two equimolar oligonucleotides. Four rounds of PCR amplified the ligated cDNA using nested alpha and beta constant-region primers plus SP2. TCRdb re-derived calls from the UMI-ligation and nested PCR reads in MiXCR, one entry per CDR3 protein. The sample includes 150,000 or so distinct CDR3 sequences, approximately 22% of them seen just once. What was sequenced was naive CD4+ T cells from blood. The source is a human donor in good health.

This clonotype was seen a few times. The chain combines TRBV20-1 with TRBJ2-1; 11 bases are a match to TRBD1. The CDR3 consists of 12 residues. Germline CDR1 DFQATT, CDR2 SNEGSKA (reference sequence). The CDR3 DNA sequence: TGCAGCCAGGGACAGGGGGGGTTTGAGCAGTTCTTC. It encodes CSQGQGGFEQFF.

This clonotype was found a few times. J is TRBJ2-3 and V is TRBV5-4, with 8 positions matching TRBD2. Germline CDR1 reads SGHNT; CDR2 reads YYREEE (reference sequence). With 7 bases clipped from V and 3 bases from J, the junction kept 22 bases outside the gene matches. The CDR3 runs 19 residues. In DNA form, the CDR3 reads TGTGCCAGCCCCTGGATCCGTAAACGCAGCGGGAGAGGGACAGATACGCAGTATTTT. This sequence encodes CASPWIRKRSGRGTDTQYF.

To note about this clonotype: Relative to the germline gene, one junction end is altered; a read error may explain this. V gene TRBV24-1 combines with J gene TRBJ2-5; TRBD2 agrees at 9 bases. Per the germline V gene, CDR1 is KGHDR and CDR2 is SFDVKD. CDR3 length: 12 residues. CDR3 in amino acids: CATGDSGSTQYF. CDR3 coding DNA: TGTGCCACCGGTGATAGCGGGAGCACCCAGTACTTC.

V gene TRBV20-1 combines with J gene TRBJ2-3; a weak D match, TRBD2 (5 bases). Germline values: CDR1 DFQATT, CDR2 SNEGSKA (reference sequence). This CDR3 region has 16 residues. V lost 0 bases, J lost 4 bases, and 17 bases lay in between. The CDR3 reads CSARDLASPHPDTQYF. CDR3 nucleotide sequence: TGCAGTGCTAGAGATCTGGCTAGCCCTCACCCAGATACGCAGTATTTT.

The chain recombines TRBV7-9 with TRBJ2-1; 10 bases match TRBD2. Looked up from germline, CDR1 is SEHNR and CDR2 is FQNEAQ (reference sequence). V gave up 2 bases and J gave up 9 bases; unmatched junction bases: 4. The CDR3 sequence is 14 residues long. CDR3 in amino acids: CASSLPVAGGEQFF. CDR3 in DNA: TGTGCCAGCAGCTTACCCGTAGCGGGAGGTGAGCAGTTCTTC.

This chain uses TRBV5-1 with TRBJ2-3; D gene ambiguous. Germline-derived CDR1 and CDR2 are SGHRS and YFSETQ. The CDR3 totals 14 residues. V lost 1 base to trimming and J lost 5 bases, with 11 bases between them. CDR3 protein: CASSLRNGLDTQYF. For the CDR3, the DNA is TGCGCCAGCAGCTTGAGAAATGGTCTAGATACGCAGTATTTT. Using reference TRBV5-1 and TRBJ2-3 for the parts outside the CDR3, the full variable domain is KAGVTQTPRYLIKTRGQQVTLSCSPISGHRSVSWYQQTPGQGLQFLFEYFSETQRNKGNFPGRFSGRQFSNSRSEMNVSTLELGDSALYLCASSLRNGLDTQYFGPGTRLTVL.

The chain links TRBV7-9 to TRBJ1-5; D might be TRBD1 (6 bases). The CDR3 spans 14 residues. Trimming cost V 5 bases and J 5 bases, with 13 bases left between them. The germline gives CDR1 SEHNR, CDR2 FQNEAQ (reference sequence). This CDR3 reads CASSRDTRDQPQHF. For the CDR3, the DNA is TGTGCCAGCAGCCGGGACACACGAGATCAGCCCCAGCATTTT.

The sample holds a few counts of this clonotype. The V gene is TRBV12-3 or TRBV12-4, the J gene TRBJ1-2; D might be TRBD1 (6 bases). The CDR3 totals 13 residues. V shed 6 bases and J shed 4 bases, with 12 bases lying between them. The CDR3 loop reads CASSRVGGYGYTF. The CDR3 DNA is TGTGCCAGCAGCCGGGTAGGGGGCTATGGCTACACCTTC.

This clonotype occurred a few times. V and J are TRBV20-1 and TRBJ1-2; D not certain. Germline V gene sequence: CDR1 DFQATT, CDR2 SNEGSKA (reference sequence). The CDR3 extends over 13 amino acids. V dropped 0 bases and J dropped 6 bases, with 11 bases sitting between them. CDR3 residues: CSARDFRGNGYTF. In nucleotides, the CDR3 is TGCAGTGCTAGAGATTTCCGGGGAAATGGCTACACCTTC.

The table lists this clonotype with a few counts. The V call is TRBV6-1, the J call TRBJ1-2; no reliable D call. The CDR3 is 13 amino acids. From germline, CDR1 is MNHNS and CDR2 SASEGT. V lost 4 bases to trimming and J lost 5 bases, with 11 bases between them. The CDR3 loop is CASSGENPYGYTF. The CDR3 nucleotides are TGTGCCAGCAGTGGCGAGAACCCGTATGGCTACACCTTC.

This clonotype was recorded at least ten times. The V and J genes are TRBV29-1 and TRBJ2-7, with D tentatively TRBD1 (5 bases). Germline-derived CDR1 and CDR2 are SQVTM and ANQGSEA. This CDR3 comprises 12 residues. V was cut by 6 bases and J by 1 base, with 10 bases left in between. The CDR3 coding sequence is TGCAGCGTGACAGAGACGTCCTACGAGCAGTACTTC. It is translated as CSVTETSYEQYF.

This sequence joins TRBV3-1 and TRBJ2-1, with D possibly being TRBD1 (6 bases). Germline V gene sequence: CDR1 LGHDT, CDR2 YNNKEL (reference sequence). Trimming shortened V by 4 bases and J by 5 bases, and 9 bases separated the two germline ends. The CDR3 covers 13 residues. The CDR3 here is CASSRGLHNEQFF. The CDR3 nucleotides are TGTGCCAGCAGCCGGGGGCTTCACAATGAGCAGTTCTTC.

This rearrangement joins TRBV29-1 to TRBJ2-7; no reliable D call. The CDR3 contains 12 residues. The V end was cut by 5 bases, the J end by 3 bases, with 11 bases between. Germline CDR1 and CDR2: SQVTM and ANQGSEA. In nucleotides, the CDR3 is TGCAGCGTTCATCTCTCAGGCTACGAGCAGTACTTC. Translated, it gives CSVHLSGYEQYF.

Written as DNA, the CDR3 is TGTGCCAGCAGTGCCGGGGGGGGCTACACCTTC. Protein sequence: CASSAGGGYTF. This sequence joins TRBV7-9 and TRBJ1-2; a possible D gene is TRBD1 (5 bases). The CDR3 consists of 11 residues. Trimming took off 6 bases at V and 8 bases at J, with 10 bases between the two ends. The germline gives CDR1 SEHNR, CDR2 FQNEAQ (reference sequence). The full variable domain, rest sourced from reference TRBV7-9 and TRBJ1-2, is DTGVSQNPRHKITKRGQNVTFRCDPISEHNRLYWYRQTLGQGPEFLTYFQNEAQLEKSRLLSDRFSAERPKGSFSTLEIQRTEQGDSAMYLCASSAGGGYTFGSGTRLTVV.

This chain joins TRBV24-1 and TRBJ2-1; unclear D gene. The CDR3 consists of 15 residues. Trimming shortened V by 12 bases and J by 5 bases, and 22 bases separated the two germline ends. Germline V CDR1 and CDR2: KGHDR, SFDVKD. CDR3 sequence (DNA): TGTGCCGCTAAATTGTGGGTCCCTGGGGACAATGAGCAGTTCTTC. Translating gives CAAKLWVPGDNEQFF.

V and J are TRBV7-2 and TRBJ2-1; 7 bases match TRBD1. Germline trimming cut 0 bases from V and 7 bases from J; bases unmatched to any gene: 6. The length of the CDR3 is 15 residues. The germline gives CDR1 SGHTA, CDR2 FQGNSA. CDR3 region: CASSLAPTGSNEQFF. CDR3 bases: TGTGCCAGCAGCTTAGCCCCGACAGGGAGTAATGAGCAGTTCTTC.

The sample holds a few counts of this clonotype. This CDR3 is CASSFGGGDDNEQFF. The CDR3 nucleotides read TGTGCCAGCAGCTTCGGGGGAGGAGACGACAATGAGCAGTTCTTC. The chain carries TRBV5-6 and TRBJ2-1; maybe TRBD2 (6 bases). This CDR3 contains 15 residues. Trimming cost V 2 bases and J 5 bases, with 14 bases left between them. CDR1 is SGHDT, CDR2 YYEEEE, per germline.

This clonotype was counted a few times. V gene TRBV20-1 combines with J gene TRBJ2-3, with 10 positions matching TRBD1. Germline V gene data show CDR1 as DFQATT and CDR2 as SNEGSKA (reference sequence). J gave up 1 base and V 0 bases, and 4 bases lay outside the gene matches. The CDR3 extends over 16 amino acids. The CDR3 bases are TGCAGTGCTAGAGATGGTGACAGGGGGCGCACAGATACGCAGTATTTT. Translating gives CSARDGDRGRTDTQYF.

V usage is TRBV5-4 and J usage is TRBJ2-3; maybe TRBD2 (6 bases). CDR1 is SGHNT, CDR2 YYREEE, per germline (reference sequence). This CDR3 comprises 15 residues. Trimming shortened V by 6 bases and J by 7 bases, and 21 bases separated the two germline ends. The CDR3 coding sequence is TGTGCCAGCACCACCGTGGGGGGAATCGGGAATACGCAGTATTTT. This sequence encodes CASTTVGGIGNTQYF.

The CDR3 bases are TGTGCCATCAGTGAGTCTCCGGGATCGAGGGCTGAAGCTTTCTTT. It is translated as CAISESPGSRAEAFF. V and J are TRBV10-3 and TRBJ1-1; D is undetermined. Trimming pared 0 bases from V and 6 bases from J, leaving 14 bases between. Germline assignment: CDR1 ENHRY and CDR2 SYGVKD. There are 15 residues in the CDR3.

This clonotype turned up a few times. J is TRBJ1-2 and V is TRBV3-1; 9 bases align to TRBD1. Per germline, CDR1 LGHDT and CDR2 YNNKEL (reference sequence). The trim removed 3 bases at V and 4 bases at J, leaving 6 bases unmatched. This CDR3 spans 15 amino acids. The CDR3 sequence: CASSHGDREGYGYTF. The CDR3 coding sequence is TGTGCCAGCAGCCACGGGGACAGGGAAGGCTATGGCTACACCTTC.

The V call is TRBV28, the J call TRBJ2-7; D is unresolved. Trimming cost V 2 bases and J 2 bases, with 16 bases left between them. The CDR3 contains 16 residues. CDR1 is MDHEN, CDR2 SYDVKM, per germline. The CDR3 loop reads CASSLVGVVPTYEQYF. CDR3 sequence (DNA): TGTGCCAGCAGTTTAGTTGGGGTAGTGCCGACCTACGAGCAGTACTTC.

The chain links TRBV29-1 to TRBJ2-4; no definite D call. The CDR3 totals 15 residues. Germline CDR1 is SQVTM and CDR2 is ANQGSEA. Trimming left V 2 bases short and J 1 base short, with 12 bases between. The CDR3 coding sequence is TGCAGCGTTGAACCAGCGATGGGTGCCAAAAACATTCAGTACTTC. It encodes CSVEPAMGAKNIQYF. Complete variable domain (other parts from reference TRBV29-1 and TRBJ2-4): SAVISQKPSRDICQRGTSLTIQCQVDSQVTMMFWYRQQPGQSLTLIATANQGSEATYESGFVIDKFPISRPNLTFSTLTVSNMSPEDSSIYLCSVEPAMGAKNIQYFGAGTRLSVL.

The sample holds a few counts of this clonotype. The J gene is TRBJ2-1, the V gene TRBV6-2 or TRBV6-3; 7 bases fit TRBD1. Per germline, CDR1 MNHEY and CDR2 SVGEGT. Losses at the gene ends were 4 bases for V and 8 bases for J; bases not matched to a gene: 8. This CDR3 comprises 14 residues. CDR3 coding DNA: TGTGCCAGCAGTTTCACAGGGGATCGGGATGAGCAGTTCTTC. Its protein is CASSFTGDRDEQFF.